The 12 T cell receptor beta chains in this list originate from one sample, sequenced in a study of blood T cell repertoires in COVID-19. TCRdb's copy holds only in-frame clones and misses some; the assay was immunoSEQ multiplex PCR. The table has 65,000 or so clones, about 80% seen once. Sequenced material: peripheral blood. The receptors shown here come from a man aged 60 to 75 with acute or convalescent COVID-19.

The chain is built from TRBV6-4 and TRBJ2-3, with 9 bases that match TRBD1. With V trimmed by 4 bases and J by 1 base, 0 bases remained unmatched. CDR3 length: 14 amino acids. The germline gives CDR1 MRHNA, CDR2 SNTAGT. CDR3 region: CASSGTGGTDTQYF. For the CDR3, the DNA is TGTGCCAGCAGTGGGACAGGGGGCACAGATACGCAGTATTTT.

The gene calls are TRBV6-5 and TRBJ1-2; the match to TRBD1 covers 7 bases. V shed 3 bases and J 5 bases; nucleotides not matched to a gene: 6. The CDR3 is 14 amino acids. The germline V gene has CDR1 MNHEY and CDR2 SVGAGI. CDR3 DNA: TGTGCCAGCAGTTATGGACAGGACCCATATGGCTACACCTTC. Residues: CASSYGQDPYGYTF.

V usage is TRBV27 and J usage is TRBJ1-1; TRBD1 is a possible D gene (5 bases). This CDR3 is built from 13 residues. Per the germline V gene, CDR1 is MNHEY and CDR2 is SMNVEV (reference sequence). V lost 6 bases and J 0 bases, leaving 8 bases between the germline ends. The CDR3 DNA is TGTGCCAGCAGATTGGGGCTGAACACTGAAGCTTTCTTT. Its protein is CASRLGLNTEAFF.

This clone was recorded only once. The chain employs TRBV7-2 and TRBJ2-5, with 7 bases identical to TRBD1. V was pared by 4 bases and J by 4 bases, with 6 bases of the junction left unmatched. The CDR3 has 14 residues. From germline, CDR1 is SGHTA and CDR2 FQGNSA. CDR3 nucleotide sequence: TGTGCCAGCAGCTCCGACAGGGCCTCAGAGACCCAGTACTTC. Its translation is CASSSDRASETQYF.

The chain has TRBV7-3 and TRBJ2-2, with 7 positions matching TRBD2. Germline values: CDR1 SGHTA, CDR2 FQGTGA. CDR3 length equals 14 residues. J was trimmed by 6 bases and V by 5 bases; bases with no gene match: 6. The CDR3 sequence is CASSPGLAAGELFF. DNA for the CDR3: TGTGCCAGCAGCCCGGGGCTAGCGGCCGGGGAGCTGTTTTTT.

The rearrangement links TRBV9 to TRBJ2-1, with TRBD2 matching over 9 bases. Germline CDR1 is SGDLS and CDR2 is YYNGEE. This CDR3 is 15 amino acids long. Trimming removed 2 bases from V and 2 bases from J; junction bases left unmatched: 2. CDR3 sequence reads: CASSVSGGPYNEQFF. The CDR3 DNA follows: TGTGCCAGCAGCGTCAGCGGGGGGCCCTACAATGAGCAGTTCTTC.

The V and J genes are TRBV5-1 and TRBJ2-7, with D unresolved. The CDR3 has 17 amino acids. Germline values: CDR1 SGHRS, CDR2 YFSETQ. The V gene lost 2 bases and the J gene lost 9 bases, with 27 bases spanning the gap. The CDR3 protein is CASSFSIYDERYDGQYF. The CDR3 DNA follows: TGCGCCAGCAGCTTCTCCATCTACGATGAAAGATACGATGGGCAGTACTTC.

The V gene is TRBV18, the J gene TRBJ2-3; no definite D call. The ends were cut back, 6 bases at V and 1 base at J, with 14 bases in the middle. This CDR3 spans 15 amino acids. From germline, CDR1 is KGHSH and CDR2 LQKENI. CDR3 in DNA: TGTGCCAGCTCGCCTACAGCAGTAGGCACAGATACGCAGTATTTT. Amino acid sequence: CASSPTAVGTDTQYF.

The J gene is TRBJ2-7, the V gene TRBV2, with D uncertain. CDR3 length: 10 amino acids. Trimming removed 9 bases from V and 5 bases from J, with 8 bases in between. Germline V gene sequence: CDR1 SNHLY, CDR2 FYNNEI. Here the CDR3 reads CARVPDEQYF. The CDR3 DNA reads as TGTGCCAGGGTCCCGGACGAGCAGTACTTC.

The J gene is TRBJ1-1, the V gene TRBV14; D remains ambiguous. The CDR3 length is 14 residues. Deletions cut 4 bases from V and 4 bases from J, with 13 bases between. In germline, CDR1 is SGHDN, CDR2 FVKESK. DNA for the CDR3: TGTGCCAGCAGCCCCAGTCTCCCCCGCACTGAAGCTTTCTTT. Its protein is CASSPSLPRTEAFF.

The chain uses TRBV6-6 and TRBJ1-5; possibly TRBD1 for D (5 bases). The V gene lost 5 bases and the J gene lost 4 bases, with 24 bases spanning the gap. Germline V lookup: CDR1 MNHNY, CDR2 SVGAGI (reference sequence). The CDR3 is 18 residues long. The CDR3 sequence: CASSPKYSGTGRNQPQHF. The CDR3 DNA sequence: TGTGCCAGCAGTCCCAAATACTCCGGGACGGGGAGGAATCAGCCCCAGCATTTT.

The chain is built from TRBV19 and TRBJ1-2, with 8 bases fitting TRBD1. The V and J ends lost 6 bases and 9 bases, in that order; junction bases with no gene match: 15. The CDR3 spans 15 residues. CDR1 and CDR2 (germline): LNHDA, SQIVND (reference sequence). CDR3 nucleotides: TGTGCCAGTAGCGTCAGCCCGGACAGGGTTGGTAGCTACACCTTC. Protein: CASSVSPDRVGSYTF.